This section outlines one T cell receptor beta chain sequence together with its context. Germline V gene sequence: CDR1 SGHVS, CDR2 FNYEAQ. This CDR3 has 15 amino acids. Between the trimmed V and J ends, which lost 5 bases and 4 bases, there was a span of 18 bases. The sample belongs to a study of cytomegalovirus exposure and HLA in healthy donors. The repertoire was sequenced with immunoSEQ multiplex PCR; TCRdb's copy has only in-frame clones and lacks some. The sample lists about 68,000 clones; about 90% were seen once. Sequences were obtained from PBMCs. V usage is TRBV7-6 and J usage is TRBJ2-7; perhaps TRBD2 as D (6 bases). The clonotype comes from a man between 18 and 35 years old in good health and CMV-seronegative. The CDR3 loop is CASSPGGGLGYEQYF. The CDR3 DNA reads TGTGCCAGCAGCCCTGGGGGAGGCCTCGGGTACGAGCAGTACTTC.